Presented here are 13 T cell receptor beta chains from one specimen sequenced in a study of somatic mutations in cytotoxic T cells in rheumatoid arthritis. Generated by immunoSEQ multiplex PCR, the TCRdb table keeps only in-frame clones and is missing some. The sample shows around 19,000 clones, 68% of them seen only once. The source material was CD8+ T cells sorted from blood. The receptors shown here come from an adult with rheumatoid arthritis.

This clone was seen only once. The chain uses TRBV5-1 and TRBJ1-1; 11 bases fit TRBD1. Germline lookup yields CDR1 SGHRS and CDR2 YFSETQ. Trimming took 5 bases from V and 7 from J; bases not matched to a gene: 7. There are 14 residues in the CDR3. CDR3 region: CASREGQGADEAFF. The CDR3 DNA sequence: TGCGCCAGCAGGGAAGGACAGGGGGCCGATGAAGCTTTCTTT.

The V and J genes are TRBV7-8 and TRBJ2-7, with D possibly matching TRBD2 (7 bases). Trimming cost V 1 base and J 5 bases, with 15 bases left between them. Looked up from germline, CDR1 is SGHVS and CDR2 is FQNEAQ. The CDR3 covers 15 residues. The CDR3: CASSLGVGRGNEQYF. In DNA form, the CDR3 reads TGTGCCAGCAGCTTAGGGGTAGGGAGGGGGAACGAGCAGTACTTC.

This chain joins TRBV13 and TRBJ1-5; 7 nucleotides line up with TRBD1. The CDR3 spans 15 residues. Losses at the gene ends were 0 bases for V and 2 bases for J; bases not matched to a gene: 1. CDR1 and CDR2 from the germline V gene are PRHDT and FYEKMQ (reference sequence). The DNA for the CDR3 is TGTGCCAGCAGCTTAGGGACAGGGCGCAATCAGCCCCAGCATTTT. It codes for CASSLGTGRNQPQHF.

This chain joins TRBV7-9 and TRBJ1-1; no clear D gene. With 1 base removed from V and 6 bases from J, the gap between germline ends came to 9 bases. Germline loops: CDR1 SEHNR, CDR2 FQNEAQ (reference sequence). The CDR3 sequence is 13 residues long. The CDR3 is CASSLGPAAEAFF. The DNA for the CDR3 is TGTGCCAGCAGCTTAGGCCCCGCCGCTGAAGCTTTCTTT.

The V and J genes are TRBV4-1 and TRBJ1-6; TRBD1 might be the D (5 bases). The ends were cut back, 1 base at V and 10 bases at J, with 8 bases in the middle. The germline gives CDR1 MGHRA, CDR2 YSYEKL. The CDR3 is 13 residues long. The CDR3 region is CASSQVQVSPLHF. For the CDR3, the DNA is TGCGCCAGCAGCCAAGTACAGGTCTCACCCCTCCACTTT.

This chain uses TRBV4-1 with TRBJ2-1; tentatively, D is TRBD1 or TRBD2 (6 bases each). The CDR3 extends over 15 amino acids. The V end lost 1 base, the J end lost 1 base, and 8 bases lay between the germline ends. Per the germline V gene, CDR1 is MGHRA and CDR2 is YSYEKL. CDR3 protein: CASSQGGASYNEQFF. CDR3 DNA sequence: TGCGCCAGCAGCCAAGGGGGGGCATCCTACAATGAGCAGTTCTTC.

The gene calls are TRBV6-6 and TRBJ2-1; D may be TRBD1 or TRBD2 (5 bases each). V was pared by 8 bases and J by 9 bases, with 14 bases between. The CDR3 is 12 residues long. CDR1 and CDR2 from the germline V gene are MNHNY and SVGAGI (reference sequence). The CDR3 DNA reads as TGTGCCAGCGGTCTAGAGGGGCTTGAGCAGTTCTTC. Translated, it gives CASGLEGLEQFF.

V usage is TRBV6-5 and J usage is TRBJ2-1; 13 nucleotides match TRBD2. This CDR3 has 15 amino acids. V lost 4 bases to trimming and J lost 8 bases; unmatched junction nucleotides: 5. From germline, CDR1 is MNHEY and CDR2 SVGAGI. The CDR3 bases are TGTGCCAGCAGTTTCGGGACTAGCGGGGTAGATGAGCAGTTCTTC. Encoded protein: CASSFGTSGVDEQFF.

V is TRBV7-3 and J is TRBJ1-2, with a possible D match to TRBD1 (5 bases). The CDR3 sequence is 12 residues long. The germline gives CDR1 SGHTA, CDR2 FQGTGA. Trimming pared 5 bases from V and 8 bases from J, leaving 12 bases between. CDR3 sequence (DNA): TGTGCCAGCAGCGGGGACTATGGCGGCTACACCTTC. Its translation: CASSGDYGGYTF.

This clone showed up just once. The rearrangement joins TRBV29-1 to TRBJ2-1; 9 bases fit TRBD2. Germline loops: CDR1 SQVTM, CDR2 ANQGSEA. J lost 2 bases, V lost 5 bases, and 4 bases had no gene match. This CDR3 is 14 amino acids long. CDR3 DNA sequence: TGCAGCGTTCGAGCGGGGGGTGCCTACAATGAGCAGTTCTTC. Protein: CSVRAGGAYNEQFF.

The rearrangement joins TRBV6-5 to TRBJ1-1, with D perhaps TRBD1 (6 bases). This CDR3 spans 16 amino acids. Trimming took 4 bases from V and 4 from J, leaving 19 bases between them. Germline CDR1 MNHEY, CDR2 SVGAGI. CDR3 protein: CASSFSTTGAVTEAFF. In nucleotides, the CDR3 is TGTGCCAGCAGTTTCAGCACGACAGGCGCAGTCACTGAAGCTTTCTTT.

This chain links TRBV9 with TRBJ1-1; D remains unclear. The V end lost 4 bases, the J end lost 1 base, and 8 bases lay between the germline ends. The length of the CDR3 is 13 residues. Germline V gene lookup returns CDR1 SGDLS and CDR2 YYNGEE. CDR3 sequence reads: CASSPGPNTEAFF. The CDR3 DNA reads as TGTGCCAGCAGCCCGGGCCCGAACACTGAAGCTTTCTTT.

The chain is built from TRBV9 and TRBJ2-1; D is uncertain. The CDR3 has 12 amino acids. The germline V gene encodes CDR1 SGDLS and CDR2 YYNGEE. Trimming removed 3 bases from V and 8 bases from J, with 9 bases in between. The CDR3 sequence is CASSDTRDEQFF. The CDR3 DNA is TGTGCCAGCAGCGATACTCGCGATGAGCAGTTCTTC.